Listed below are T cell receptor beta chains from one sample, sequenced in a study of cytotoxic CD8 clonotypes in ibrutinib-treated CLL. The assay was immunoSEQ multiplex PCR, and TCRdb's table has in-frame clones only and misses some. The data hold nearly 85,000 clones, with about 85% observed a single time. The sequencing here drew on PBMCs, taken after 12 months of ibrutinib treatment. The receptors here all came from a human donor with chronic lymphocytic leukemia. CDR3s include the opening cysteine and the closing phenylalanine or tryptophan. The order of the fields is clone size, J gene, V gene, D gene, CDR3 DNA, CDR3 protein. The D gene is left open where the match is weak. Not all rows give a size; the values are once, few, many and, for expanded clones, a class.

. | TRBJ2-5 | TRBV9 | . | TGTGCCAGCAGCGTGGGGCGGATGCAAGAGACCCAGTACTTC | CASSVGRMQETQYF
once | TRBJ1-1 | TRBV7-9 | . | TGTGCATTCGGGGCACCTTTGAACACTGAAGCTTTCTTT | CAFGAPLNTEAFF
. | TRBJ2-4 | TRBV7-3 | TRBD2 | TGTGCCAGCAGACTAGCGGGAGGGCCAGGCATTCAGTACTTC | CASRLAGGPGIQYF
. | TRBJ2-7 | TRBV7-2 | . | TGTGCCAGCAGCTTAGCGGAGCGATACGAGCAGTACTTC | CASSLAERYEQYF
few | TRBJ1-5 | TRBV11-2 | . | TGTGCCAGCAGCTTAGAGCCGGGCGATCAGCCCCAGCATTTT | CASSLEPGDQPQHF
. | TRBJ2-1 | TRBV19 | TRBD2 | TGTGCCAGTATGGAGGGGCCTAGCGGGAGTCGGGAGCAGTTCTTC | CASMEGPSGSREQFF
. | TRBJ1-4 | TRBV9 | . | TGTGCCAGCAGCGTAGGGGGAGCAGGGGAAACTAATGAAAAACTGTTTTTT | CASSVGGAGETNEKLFF
. | TRBJ2-7 | TRBV5-6 | . | TGTGCCAGCAGCTTCCGACAGCTCCCCTCCTACGAGCAGTACTTC | CASSFRQLPSYEQYF
. | TRBJ2-3 | TRBV7-2 | . | TGTGCCAGCAGCCCCCGCCCGCGGGGCGCGGGAGATACGCAGTATTTT | CASSPRPRGAGDTQYF
. | TRBJ1-4 | TRBV4-2 | . | TGTGCCAGCAGCCAACCACTCCAGAATGAAAAACTGTTTTTT | CASSQPLQNEKLFF
few | TRBJ1-5 | TRBV10-3 | . | TGTGCCATCAGTGAAGAAAGGGGAAGAGAAGGTAGTTGGAATCAGCCCCAGCATTTT | CAISEERGREGSWNQPQHF
. | TRBJ2-7 | TRBV27 | TRBD1 | TGTGCCAGCATCCCCAGAGGGGGCAAATACGAGCAGTACTTC | CASIPRGGKYEQYF
. | TRBJ2-5 | TRBV9 | . | TGTGCCAGCAGCGTAGTTCCGGGTGCCCAAGAGACCCAGTACTTC | CASSVVPGAQETQYF
. | TRBJ2-5 | TRBV2 | . | TGTGCCAGCACGGGGATCCGAGAGACCCAGTACTTC | CASTGIRETQYF
. | TRBJ1-6 | TRBV6-5 | . | TGTGCCAGCAGACCCGAGAATACGAATTCACCCCTCCACTTT | CASRPENTNSPLHF
. | TRBJ1-1 | TRBV19 | . | TGTGCCAGTAGAAAAAGGAGGGACACTGAAGCTTTCTTT | CASRKRRDTEAFF
once | TRBJ1-4 | TRBV5-1 | . | TGCGCCAGCAGCTTGGGCAGGTCCTCAACTAATGAAAAACTGTTTTTT | CASSLGRSSTNEKLFF
. | TRBJ2-2 | TRBV11-3 | . | TGTGCCAGCAGCCGGGACTCCTTGGACGGGGAGCTGTTTTTT | CASSRDSLDGELFF
. | TRBJ2-5 | TRBV2 | . | TGTGCCAGCGTCACAGACAGGAACCAAGAGACCCAGTACTTC | CASVTDRNQETQYF
few | TRBJ2-7 | TRBV7-9 | . | TGTGCCAGCAGCTTAGTTCCCGGCTACGAGCAGTACTTC | CASSLVPGYEQYF
. | TRBJ2-3 | TRBV27 | TRBD2 | TGTGCCAGCAGTGCCCTAGCGGGGAACACAGATACGCAGTATTTT | CASSALAGNTDTQYF
. | TRBJ1-1 | TRBV20-1 | . | TGCAGTCCCGGGGGGGCTTTCTTT | CSPGGAFF
. | TRBJ2-3 | TRBV27 | . | TGTGCCACCACCGGGACTCCTTGGGGTACCCTCGTACATACGCAGTATTTT | CATTGTPWGTLVHTQYF
. | TRBJ2-2 | TRBV19 | TRBD2 | TGTGCCAGTAGTGGCTTCGGAGGAATCGGGGGGGCCGTCACCGGGGAGCTGTTTTTT | CASSGFGGIGGAVTGELFF
. | TRBJ2-3 | TRBV27 | TRBD2 | TGTGCCAGCAGTTTAGTGCGGGAGCCTCGCACAGATACGCAGTATTTT | CASSLVREPRTDTQYF
. | TRBJ2-1 | TRBV7-9 | TRBD1 | TGTGCCAGCAGCCCAGGGGGTAGCTCCTACAATGAGCAGTTCTTC | CASSPGGSSYNEQFF
. | TRBJ2-5 | TRBV7-8 | . | TGTGCCAGCACGCCGGACGAGTGGCCCCAGTACTTC | CASTPDEWPQYF
. | TRBJ2-3 | TRBV7-6 | . | TGTGCCAGCAGCCCAACCGGGGAGCGGCCGCAGTATTTT | CASSPTGERPQYF
medium-sized | TRBJ1-1 | TRBV5-1 | . | TGCGCCAGCAGCTTGGGCCAGATGCCGATGAACACTGAAGCTTTCTTT | CASSLGQMPMNTEAFF
. | TRBJ1-1 | TRBV5-1 | . | TGCGCCAGCAGCTTGGGGCAGGAGGGGGTTGCTGAAGCTTTCTTT | CASSLGQEGVAEAFF
. | TRBJ1-2 | TRBV7-9 | TRBD1 | TGTGCCAGCAGCCCAGGGGGGGCTGGGGACTATGGCTACACCTTC | CASSPGGAGDYGYTF
. | TRBJ1-1 | TRBV7-8 | . | TGTGCCAGCAGCCCCCGGGCATCTTCAGGGTTTACTGAAGCTTTCTTT | CASSPRASSGFTEAFF
. | TRBJ2-7 | TRBV5-1 | . | TGCGCCAGCAGCTTGGCGGGGGAACACTACGAGCAGTACTTC | CASSLAGEHYEQYF
. | TRBJ2-5 | TRBV28 | TRBD2 | TGTGCCAGCAGTCCTAGCGGGGGCAGGGCCCAGTACTTC | CASSPSGGRAQYF
. | TRBJ2-5 | TRBV19 | . | TGTGCCAGTAGTATAAAGGGGCAGGTTCAAGAGACCCAGTACTTC | CASSIKGQVQETQYF
. | TRBJ2-1 | TRBV29-1 | TRBD2 | TGCAGCGTAGGGACTAGCGGAGATGAGCAGTTCTTC | CSVGTSGDEQFF
. | TRBJ2-7 | TRBV5-1 | . | TGCGCCAGCAGCTTGGACGGGTCGCCCTACGAGCAGTACTTC | CASSLDGSPYEQYF
. | TRBJ1-2 | TRBV6-5 | TRBD1 | TGTGCCAGCGGCAGGGGGCCCTATGGCTACACCTTC | CASGRGPYGYTF
. | TRBJ2-5 | TRBV13 | TRBD2 | TGTGCCAGCAGCCCGGGGACTAGCGGGGGTGAGACCCAGTACTTC | CASSPGTSGGETQYF
. | TRBJ2-2 | TRBV9 | . | TGTGCCAGCAGCCCACAGGGTCTTGAGCTGTTTTTT | CASSPQGLELFF
. | TRBJ1-5 | TRBV13 | . | TGTGCCAGCAGTCGGGGATATAGCAATCAGCCCCAGCATTTT | CASSRGYSNQPQHF
. | TRBJ2-1 | TRBV5-1 | . | TGCGCCAGCAGCACCCGGACAGCCTACAATGAGCAGTTCTTC | CASSTRTAYNEQFF
. | TRBJ1-2 | TRBV7-9 | . | TGTGCCAGCAGCCCCCCTGGCAGGGCGGGGGGCTACACCTTC | CASSPPGRAGGYTF
. | TRBJ1-2 | TRBV19 | . | TGTGCCAGTAGTATGGGGCGGGAAGATGGCTACACCTTC | CASSMGREDGYTF
once | TRBJ1-1 | TRBV7-9 | . | TGTGCCAGCAGCTTACAGACAGACACTGAAGCTTTCTTT | CASSLQTDTEAFF
. | TRBJ2-5 | TRBV19 | TRBD1 | TGTGCCAGTAGCACCGGGACAGGTCTTCTTGGGGAGACCCAGTACTTC | CASSTGTGLLGETQYF
. | TRBJ2-7 | TRBV13 | TRBD2 | TGTGCCAGCAGCCCCGGCGGGGCGGGAGGGCCCCGGTCCTACGAGCAGTACTTC | CASSPGGAGGPRSYEQYF
. | TRBJ2-3 | TRBV10-3 | TRBD2 | TGTGCCATCAGAGGGACTAGCGGGGCGAGGGGCACAGATACGCAGTATTTT | CAIRGTSGARGTDTQYF
many | TRBJ1-2 | TRBV19 | . | TGTGCCAGTAGTATGGGGGGAGTGGACGGCTACACCTTC | CASSMGGVDGYTF
once | TRBJ1-1 | TRBV5-1 | . | TGCGCCAGCAGCTCGGGGCAAGAAGCTTTCTTT | CASSSGQEAFF
. | TRBJ2-1 | TRBV5-1 | . | TGCGCCAGCAGCCGTCTGGGGGGCTCCTACAATGAGCAGTTCTTC | CASSRLGGSYNEQFF
once | TRBJ2-7 | TRBV6-5 | TRBD1 | TGTGCCAGCAGTTACCTGGACAGGGTCTCCTACGAGCAGTACTTC | CASSYLDRVSYEQYF
. | TRBJ2-1 | TRBV5-6 | . | TGTGCCAGCAGCGTGGTGCGGTGGAGCTCCTACAATGAGCAGTTCTTC | CASSVVRWSSYNEQFF
. | TRBJ2-7 | TRBV7-9 | . | TGTGCCAGCAGCATCTCAGGATACGAGCAGTACTTC | CASSISGYEQYF